The next 15 T cell receptor beta chains were all read from a single sample in a study of cytomegalovirus exposure and HLA in healthy donors. The primer mix had 60 Vbeta and 13 Jbeta primers. Libraries were prepared by immunoSEQ multiplex PCR; TCRdb keeps only in-frame clonotypes and omits some of them. The sample has some 130,000 clones, 75% to 85% seen once. The sample consisted of PBMCs. The receptors were sampled from a man younger than 40 in good health and CMV-seronegative.

The rearrangement joins TRBV7-2 to TRBJ2-5, with D perhaps matching TRBD1 (6 bases). Matching the DNA end better, TRBJ2-7 makes the J call doubtful. The CDR3 consists of 15 residues. CDR1 SGHTA and CDR2 FQGNSA come from the germline V gene. The CDR3 coding sequence is TGTGCCAGCAGCTCGGAATACAGGGTGGGGAACGAGCAGTACTTC. Amino acid sequence: CASSSEYRVGNEQYF.

J is TRBJ2-7 and V is TRBV7-9; 9 bases align to TRBD2. This CDR3 has 16 amino acids. Germline-derived CDR1 and CDR2 are SEHNR and FQNEAQ (reference sequence). V lost 1 base, J lost 5 bases, and 9 bases stayed unmatched. The CDR3 sequence: CASSLVSAGGPHEQYF. CDR3 in DNA: TGTGCCAGCAGCTTAGTGAGTGCGGGAGGGCCCCACGAGCAGTACTTC.

This sequence joins TRBV27 and TRBJ2-7; 9 positions match TRBD2. CDR3 size: 15 residues. CDR1 is MNHEY, CDR2 SMNVEV, per germline (reference sequence). V trimming: 1 base; J trimming: 0 bases; junction bases outside the gene matches: 1. CDR3 DNA: TGTGCCAGCAGTTTATTAGCGGGAGTCTCCTACGAGCAGTACTTC. This codes for CASSLLAGVSYEQYF.

V and J are TRBV19 and TRBJ2-7; 7 positions match TRBD2. The V gene's germline CDR1 is LNHDA and CDR2 SQIVND (reference sequence). J gave up 5 bases and V 3 bases, and 7 bases lay outside the gene matches. The CDR3 runs 14 residues. The DNA for the CDR3 is TGTGCCAGTAGTATCACGACGGGAGGAAACGAGCAGTACTTC. Protein sequence: CASSITTGGNEQYF.

The chain couples TRBV4-1 to TRBJ2-7; D not certain. Germline lookup yields CDR1 MGHRA and CDR2 YSYEKL. The CDR3 runs to 15 residues. Trimming cost V 0 bases and J 0 bases, with 9 bases left between them. DNA of the CDR3: TGCGCCAGCAGCCAAGACTCGAGTAGCTCCTACGAGCAGTACTTC. As protein: CASSQDSSSSYEQYF.

This clone was detected only once. CDR3 in DNA: TGTGCCAGCAGCGCTATTAATACGCAGTATTTT. This codes for CASSAINTQYF. The chain is built from TRBV5-4 and TRBJ2-3; the D is unclear. V gave up 4 bases and J gave up 7 bases, with 7 bases separating them. Per germline, CDR1 SGHNT and CDR2 YYREEE (reference sequence). The CDR3 is made up of 11 amino acids.

This clone was detected a few times. The rearrangement joins TRBV6-5 to TRBJ2-7; 7 bases align to TRBD1. Germline loops: CDR1 MNHEY, CDR2 SVGAGI. This CDR3 is 15 amino acids long. Trimming removed 6 bases from V and 3 bases from J; junction bases left unmatched: 11. The CDR3 DNA reads as TGTGCCAGCAGAAGGACAGGCGTCCTAGGCTACGAGCAGTACTTC. The encoded protein is CASRRTGVLGYEQYF.

This chain uses TRBV19 with TRBJ1-6; D is possibly TRBD1 (6 bases). The CDR3 covers 14 residues. V gave up 6 bases and J gave up 8 bases, with 14 bases separating them. Germline V gene sequence: CDR1 LNHDA, CDR2 SQIVND (reference sequence). CDR3: CASSTVQGHSPLHF. For the CDR3, the DNA is TGTGCCAGTAGCACAGTCCAGGGGCATTCACCCCTCCACTTT.

This clone was counted a single time. The CDR3 spells CASSFSGAVDTQYF. The CDR3 coding sequence is TGTGCCAGCAGTTTTTCAGGGGCCGTAGATACGCAGTATTTT. V and J are TRBV28 and TRBJ2-3; maybe TRBD1 (6 bases). V was shortened by 3 bases and J by 5 bases, with 12 bases between the two germline ends. The CDR3 covers 14 residues. The germline V gene encodes CDR1 MDHEN and CDR2 SYDVKM.

CDR3 sequence reads: CASSPLGGRSSYEQYF. The DNA of the CDR3 is TGTGCCAGCAGCCCCTTGGGGGGGCGAAGCTCCTACGAGCAGTACTTC. The chain combines TRBV16 with TRBJ2-7; D may be TRBD2 (7 bases). The CDR3 spans 16 residues. V lost 4 bases, J lost 0 bases, and 16 bases lay in between. Germline V gene sequence: CDR1 KGHSY, CDR2 FQNENV.

This clone was counted between two and nine times. This chain joins TRBV4-3 and TRBJ2-7, with D possibly TRBD2 on 6 matching bases. In germline, CDR1 is LGHNA, CDR2 YSLEER. The V end lost 0 bases, the J end lost 3 bases, and 12 bases lay between the germline ends. This CDR3 is 15 amino acids long. CDR3 residues: CASSQDRGNDYEQYF. The CDR3, as DNA: TGCGCCAGCAGCCAAGATCGGGGGAATGACTACGAGCAGTACTTC.

The chain carries TRBV4-1 and TRBJ1-3; 7 bases align to TRBD1. With V trimmed by 4 bases and J by 2 bases, 5 bases remained unmatched. Germline V gene sequence: CDR1 MGHRA, CDR2 YSYEKL. The CDR3 sequence is 15 residues long. CDR3 in amino acids: CASSPTGPPGNTIYF. CDR3 DNA: TGCGCCAGCAGCCCGACAGGGCCGCCTGGAAACACCATATATTTT.

J is TRBJ2-1 and V is TRBV4-1, with D possibly being TRBD1 (5 bases). With 1 base removed from V and 4 bases from J, the gap between germline ends came to 11 bases. The CDR3 is 15 amino acids. Germline V gene sequence: CDR1 MGHRA, CDR2 YSYEKL. CDR3 sequence (DNA): TGCGCCAGCAGCCAAGGGAGTGGACATTACAATGAGCAGTTCTTC. It yields the protein CASSQGSGHYNEQFF.

CDR3 sequence (DNA): TGCGCCAGTACCATAGCGGGAGGGCCTAAGTCCAATGAGCAGTTCTTC. This encodes CASTIAGGPKSNEQFF. V gene TRBV23-1 combines with J gene TRBJ2-1; 11 bases map to TRBD2. TRBV23-1 has ORF status, its function being uncertain. The CDR3 length is 16 residues. The trim removed 9 bases at V and 6 bases at J, leaving 13 bases unmatched.

CDR3 sequence (DNA): TGTGCCAGCAGCTTAGAACAGGGGCTCACTGAAGCTTTCTTT. Its protein is CASSLEQGLTEAFF. The rearrangement links TRBV7-9 to TRBJ1-1; TRBD1 matches 7 bases. From germline, CDR1 is SEHNR and CDR2 FQNEAQ (reference sequence). Trimming at V came to 1 base and at J to 4 bases, leaving 3 bases not matched to a gene. CDR3 size: 14 residues.